A selection of T cell receptor beta chains follows, all from one sample in a study of blood T cell repertoires in COVID-19. The protocol was immunoSEQ multiplex PCR, while the TCRdb copy is restricted to in-frame clones and leaves out a portion. The sample lists more than 110,000 clones; roughly four fifths were seen once. Sequences were obtained from peripheral blood. The receptors were gathered from a woman in her sixties with acute or convalescent COVID-19. The CDR3 runs from the conserved cysteine through the conserved F or W.

TRBV7-2,TRBJ1-2,CASSFTTRTPGYTF
TRBV27,TRBJ1-6,CASRLRGWNNNSPLHF
TRBV28,TRBJ1-5,CASSSTGEGNQPQHF
TRBV7-9,TRBJ1-3,CASSLSQGARSGNTIYF
TRBV4-2,TRBJ2-7,CASSQDRTSGRASVQYF
TRBV5-4,TRBJ1-2,CASSFREGYTF
TRBV10-3,TRBJ1-2,CAISEKGGYGYTF
TRBV24-1,TRBJ2-2,CATSAQTSGSTGELFF
TRBV3-1/TRBV3-2,TRBJ2-5,CASSKWDSIQETQYF
TRBV9,TRBJ1-2,CASSVDGDYGYTF
TRBV6-5,TRBJ2-1,CASQGGALNNEQFF
TRBV11-2,TRBJ1-2,CASRELRGKGGYGYTF
TRBV6-5,TRBJ1-5,CASSYTRVAQPQHF
TRBV19,TRBJ1-1,CASSPAGGRNTEAFF
TRBV30,TRBJ1-1,CAWSVGGELEAFF
TRBV7-2,TRBJ2-7,CASSLAVAASGSYEQYF
TRBV18,TRBJ2-1,CASSLAGGRFEQFF
TRBV29-1,TRBJ2-3,CSVVSLGLLTDTQYF
TRBV11-3,TRBJ2-2,CASSPAWLAGGDTGELFF
TRBV7-9,TRBJ2-7,CASSLLVYEQYF
TRBV7-9,TRBJ2-2,CASRSLGQYYTGELFF
TRBV19,TRBJ1-2,CASSRGRGDGYTF
TRBV7-6,TRBJ2-1,CASSLGAGTSGRAMVYNEQFF
TRBV3-1/TRBV3-2,TRBJ2-1,CASSPSFYNEQFF
TRBV18,TRBJ2-7,CASSPSLTGEQYF
TRBV4-2,TRBJ1-4,CASSQQTTGTGGEKLFF
TRBV4-3,TRBJ2-6,CASSQDLRIVGTASPGANVLTF
TRBV6-5,TRBJ1-3,CASSYSRGYGNTIYF
TRBV30,TRBJ1-2,CAWSGLSTSHGYTF
TRBV6-2/TRBV6-3,TRBJ1-1,CASSYSRGPTNTEAFF
TRBV27,TRBJ1-5,CASSLVGASQPQHF